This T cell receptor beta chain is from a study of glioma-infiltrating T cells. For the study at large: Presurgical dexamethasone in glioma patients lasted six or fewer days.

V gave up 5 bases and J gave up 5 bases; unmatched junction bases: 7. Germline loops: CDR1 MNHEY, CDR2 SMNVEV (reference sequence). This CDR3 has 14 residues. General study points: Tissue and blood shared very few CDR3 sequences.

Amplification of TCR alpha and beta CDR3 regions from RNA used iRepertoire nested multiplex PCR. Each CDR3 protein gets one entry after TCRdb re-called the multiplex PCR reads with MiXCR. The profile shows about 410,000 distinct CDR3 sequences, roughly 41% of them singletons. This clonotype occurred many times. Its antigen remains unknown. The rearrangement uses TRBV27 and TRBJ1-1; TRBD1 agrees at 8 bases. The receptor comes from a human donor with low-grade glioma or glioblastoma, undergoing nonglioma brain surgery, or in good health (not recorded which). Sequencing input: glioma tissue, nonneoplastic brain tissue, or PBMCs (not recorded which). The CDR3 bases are TGTGCCAGCAGTCCCCTAACAGGGGGGACTGAAGCTTTCTTT. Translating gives CASSPLTGGTEAFF.